The next 24 T cell receptor beta chains were all read from a single sample in a study of blood T cell repertoires in COVID-19. The assay was immunoSEQ multiplex PCR, and TCRdb's table has in-frame clones only and misses some. The profile shows some 94,000 clones, 87% of them singletons. Material: peripheral blood. These receptors all stem from a human donor in a cohort sampled during active COVID-19.

The gene calls are TRBV24-1 and TRBJ1-2; TRBD1 matches at 12 bases. Germline V lookup: CDR1 KGHDR, CDR2 SFDVKD. CDR3 length: 15 residues. After removal of 4 bases from V and 7 bases from J, the junction contained 6 bases not matched to a gene. The CDR3 loop reads CATSEPGTGGRGYTF. DNA of the CDR3: TGTGCCACCAGTGAACCGGGGACAGGGGGCCGTGGCTACACCTTC.

This clone is labeled medium-sized (0.01 to 0.1%). The V gene is TRBV4-2, the J gene TRBJ2-3; 9 nucleotides line up with TRBD2. Germline assignment: CDR1 LGHNA and CDR2 YNFKEQ. Trimming removed 0 bases from V and 2 bases from J; junction bases left unmatched: 3. This CDR3 spans 16 amino acids. The CDR3 DNA is TGTGCCAGCAGCCAAGAGCGGGAGGGACTCACAGATACGCAGTATTTT. The encoded protein is CASSQEREGLTDTQYF.

The chain joins TRBV30 to TRBJ2-7; D remains unclear. V gave up 0 bases and J gave up 6 bases, with 18 bases separating them. Per germline, CDR1 GTSNPN and CDR2 SVGIG (reference sequence). The length of the CDR3 is 15 residues. Written as DNA, the CDR3 is TGTGCCTGGAGTGTACCGGGTGCGTTACCCCGCGAGCAGTACTTC. Encoded protein: CAWSVPGALPREQYF.

V usage is TRBV5-1 and J usage is TRBJ1-2; 7 bases fit TRBD1. The CDR3 loop spans 16 amino acids. V was clipped by 4 bases and J by 0 bases; unmatched bases: 9. From germline, CDR1 is SGHRS and CDR2 YFSETQ. The CDR3 reads CASSPDGGQSNYGYTF. The CDR3 DNA reads TGCGCCAGCAGCCCAGATGGGGGACAGTCTAACTATGGCTACACCTTC.

The V call is TRBV19, the J call TRBJ1-2; 11 positions match TRBD1. There are 14 residues in the CDR3. The germline CDR1 and CDR2 sequences are LNHDA and SQIVND (reference sequence). The junction had 3 bases not matched to a gene; V was cut back by 7 bases and J by 2 bases. The CDR3: CASTRTGGNYGYTF. The CDR3 nucleotides read TGTGCCAGTACCCGGACAGGGGGCAACTATGGCTACACCTTC.

The chain joins TRBV7-2 to TRBJ2-7; 9 bases match TRBD2. The CDR3 runs 13 residues. Unmatched junction bases numbered 6, after V lost 7 bases and J lost 5 bases. CDR1 SGHTA and CDR2 FQGNSA come from the germline V gene. The CDR3 loop reads CASKAAGGNEQYF. The CDR3 bases are TGTGCCAGCAAGGCAGCGGGAGGCAACGAGCAGTACTTC.

The V and J genes are TRBV2 and TRBJ2-5, with 10 bases fitting TRBD2. CDR3 length: 14 amino acids. Looked up from germline, CDR1 is SNHLY and CDR2 is FYNNEI. Unmatched junction bases numbered 3, after V lost 4 bases and J lost 4 bases. CDR3 loop: CASSGGLAAETQYF. The CDR3 DNA reads TGTGCCAGCAGTGGCGGACTAGCGGCAGAGACCCAGTACTTC.

V usage is TRBV28 and J usage is TRBJ2-7, with 8 bases matching TRBD1. V was clipped by 6 bases and J by 3 bases; unmatched bases: 4. The length of the CDR3 is 13 residues. Germline CDR1 reads MDHEN; CDR2 reads SYDVKM. In DNA form, the CDR3 reads TGTGCCAGCAGCGGGACAGGCAACTACGAGCAGTACTTC. It translates to CASSGTGNYEQYF.

The rearrangement links TRBV5-5 to TRBJ1-1; D gene unclear. Per germline, CDR1 SGHKS and CDR2 YYEKEE (reference sequence). The ends were cut back, 4 bases at V and 0 bases at J, with 13 bases in the middle. This CDR3 region has 15 residues. The DNA of the CDR3 is TGTGCCAGCAGCCAATGGGAGCGAATGAACACTGAAGCTTTCTTT. Its protein product is CASSQWERMNTEAFF.

The chain employs TRBV5-6 and TRBJ1-1; a possible D gene is TRBD1 (5 bases). Trimming stripped 6 bases from V and 1 base from J, with 13 bases between. Per the germline V gene, CDR1 is SGHDT and CDR2 is YYEEEE. The CDR3 covers 14 residues. In nucleotides, the CDR3 is TGTGCCAGCACCTGGAGGGGTAGGAACACTGAAGCTTTCTTT. This translates into CASTWRGRNTEAFF.

The chain couples TRBV28 to TRBJ1-1; D gene ambiguous. The CDR3 runs 13 residues. V was pared by 3 bases and J by 5 bases, with 10 bases between. The V gene's germline CDR1 is MDHEN and CDR2 SYDVKM. The CDR3, as DNA: TGTGCCAGCAGTTTGGGAGGCGGTACTGAAGCTTTCTTT. The encoded protein is CASSLGGGTEAFF.

This chain joins TRBV3-1 (or the pseudogene TRBV3-2) and TRBJ1-5; TRBD1 matches 9 bases. CDR1 and CDR2 from the germline V gene are LGHDT and YNNKEL (reference sequence). With V trimmed by 3 bases and J by 6 bases, 6 bases remained unmatched. This CDR3 is built from 15 residues. The CDR3 loop is CASSQGAQGAQPQHF. DNA of the CDR3: TGTGCCAGCAGCCAGGGAGCACAGGGGGCTCAGCCCCAGCATTTT.

V gene TRBV4-1 combines with J gene TRBJ1-4; 8 bases are a match to TRBD1. Germline lookup yields CDR1 MGHRA and CDR2 YSYEKL. This CDR3 spans 17 amino acids. V lost 4 bases to trimming and J lost 12 bases; unmatched junction nucleotides: 19. The CDR3 sequence: CASSLSGGLNEKGELFF. The CDR3 DNA reads TGCGCCAGCAGCCTCTCAGGGGGCCTAAATGAAAAAGGAGAACTGTTTTTT.

The chain employs TRBV19 and TRBJ1-6, with TRBD1 matching over 9 bases. Germline CDR1 and CDR2: LNHDA and SQIVND (reference sequence). This CDR3 is 16 amino acids long. V shed 6 bases and J 7 bases; nucleotides not matched to a gene: 10. CDR3: CASRDGQGRQNSPLHF. The DNA of the CDR3 is TGTGCCAGTAGAGACGGACAGGGGCGGCAAAATTCACCCCTCCACTTT.

This chain connects TRBV12-5 to TRBJ2-1, with TRBD2 identical over 7 bases. V shed 1 base and J 1 base; nucleotides not matched to a gene: 1. CDR3 length equals 15 residues. Germline V lookup: CDR1 LGHNT, CDR2 FRNRAP. CDR3 region: CASGLGGSSYNEQFF. CDR3 sequence (DNA): TGTGCTAGTGGTTTGGGCGGGAGTTCCTACAATGAGCAGTTCTTC.

This clone occurred once. J is TRBJ2-1 and V is TRBV28; 7 bases agree with TRBD2. Losses at the gene ends were 3 bases for V and 6 bases for J; bases not matched to a gene: 2. This CDR3 spans 13 amino acids. The V gene's germline CDR1 is MDHEN and CDR2 SYDVKM. Here the CDR3 DNA reads TGTGCCAGCAGTTTGTCGGGAGGCAATGAGCAGTTCTTC. This sequence encodes CASSLSGGNEQFF.

The rearrangement uses TRBV15 and TRBJ2-7; 7 positions agree with TRBD1. The CDR3 loop spans 14 amino acids. Germline CDR1 and CDR2: LNHNV and YYDKDF (reference sequence). The J segment lost 2 bases and the V segment lost 1 base, leaving 2 bases of the junction unmatched. For the CDR3, the DNA is TGTGCCACCAGCAGAGGAACAGGGGCCTACGAGCAGTACTTC. Its protein is CATSRGTGAYEQYF.

This clone was found many times. The J gene is TRBJ1-2, the V gene TRBV3-1 (or the pseudogene TRBV3-2); TRBD1 is a possible D gene (6 bases). The CDR3 runs 12 residues. Looked up from germline, CDR1 is LGHDT and CDR2 is YNNKEL (reference sequence). Trimming took 4 bases from V and 6 from J, leaving 9 bases between them. The CDR3 sequence: CASSPTGDGYTF. DNA of the CDR3: TGTGCCAGCAGCCCGACAGGAGATGGCTACACCTTC.

This chain uses TRBV7-2 with TRBJ1-5, with D maybe TRBD1 (6 bases). Germline V gene data show CDR1 as SGHTA and CDR2 as FQGNSA. The CDR3 is 17 residues long. V was pared by 1 base and J by 5 bases, with 18 bases between. The CDR3 sequence is CASSLGGGYGGDQPQHF. DNA for the CDR3: TGTGCCAGCAGCTTAGGCGGGGGCTACGGGGGGGATCAGCCCCAGCATTTT.

V gene TRBV5-6 combines with J gene TRBJ2-2; 8 bases are shared with TRBD1. CDR1 is SGHDT, CDR2 YYEEEE, per germline. This CDR3 comprises 14 residues. J lost 8 bases, V lost 4 bases, and 7 bases had no gene match. The DNA of the CDR3 is TGTGCCAGCAGCACCCAGGGGGCTCGTGGGGAGCTGTTTTTT. Translation: CASSTQGARGELFF.

The chain employs TRBV27 and TRBJ2-7, with a tentative D call TRBD2 (6 bases). Trimming removed 6 bases at V and 2 bases at J, with 11 bases between. Germline lookup yields CDR1 MNHEY and CDR2 SMNVEV (reference sequence). This CDR3 is built from 13 residues. CDR3 coding DNA: TGTGCCAGCAGGCGGGGCCTACCCTACGAGCAGTACTTC. Translation gives CASRRGLPYEQYF.

The chain joins TRBV30 to TRBJ2-5; 8 bases are shared with TRBD2. This CDR3 contains 15 residues. Germline V lookup: CDR1 GTSNPN, CDR2 SVGIG (reference sequence). The trim removed 0 bases at V and 4 bases at J, leaving 7 bases unmatched. CDR3 in amino acids: CAWSVNSGTRETQYF. The DNA of the CDR3 is TGTGCCTGGAGTGTCAATAGCGGGACTAGAGAGACCCAGTACTTC.

V usage is TRBV19 and J usage is TRBJ2-1; D may be TRBD1 (6 bases). Trimming removed 4 bases from V and 8 bases from J, with 18 bases in between. CDR1 LNHDA and CDR2 SQIVND come from the germline V gene (reference sequence). This CDR3 has 15 amino acids. In nucleotides, the CDR3 is TGTGCCAGTAGTAGCTACAGGGTAACCCCGGATGAGCAGTTCTTC. Translated: CASSSYRVTPDEQFF.

The V gene is TRBV2, the J gene TRBJ1-5, with 7 nucleotides matching TRBD1. Germline CDR1 is SNHLY and CDR2 is FYNNEI. With 7 bases clipped from V and 4 bases from J, the junction kept 4 bases outside the gene matches. This CDR3 has 13 residues. In DNA form, the CDR3 reads TGTGCCAGCACGAAGACAGGGAATCAGCCCCAGCATTTT. This codes for CASTKTGNQPQHF.